This T cell receptor (beta chain) was sequenced in a study of cytomegalovirus exposure and HLA in healthy donors. With respect to this clone: Antigen specificity is unknown.

All donors participated as healthy donors of bone marrow. In the PCR, 60 Vbeta and 13 Jbeta primers were used. The repertoire was sequenced with immunoSEQ multiplex PCR; TCRdb's copy has only in-frame clones and lacks some. The sample contains 250,000 or so clones, more than 70% of which appear only once. Germline V CDR1 and CDR2: SGHVS, FNYEAQ. This CDR3 is 15 amino acids long. V was trimmed by 2 bases and J by 0 bases, leaving 11 bases between them. Study results and caveats: It was reported that TCR beta sequences correctly inferred the HLA-A and HLA-B alleles for most subjects. As immune exposure information, only CMV serostatus was available. A missense variant in DCLRE1C was later tied to TCR beta V- and J-gene trimming.

The chain recombines TRBV7-6 with TRBJ2-7; D may be TRBD1 (5 bases). Sequenced: PBMCs. This receptor was taken from a human donor in good health. CDR3 amino acids: CASSLLPDSSYEQYF. The CDR3 nucleotides are TGTGCCAGCAGCTTACTCCCCGACAGCTCCTACGAGCAGTACTTC.